The rows below give T cell receptor beta chains drawn from one sample of a study of OX40 agonist ivuxolimab in advanced cancers. Generated by immunoSEQ multiplex PCR, the TCRdb table keeps only in-frame clones and is missing some. The data show around 45,000 clones, roughly three quarters seen once. The sequences come from CD4+ or CD8+ T cells sorted from blood, collected in a trial of the OX40 agonist ivuxolimab. The receptor source for this set is an adult with an advanced solid tumor such as melanoma, head and neck, liver or kidney cancer. CDR3s include the opening cysteine and the closing phenylalanine or tryptophan. A D gene is named only where the DNA matches it firmly. Clone size is given for some rows only: seen once, a few or many times, or a class if the clone is expanded.

d_gene: NA; abundance: NA; v_gene: TRBV10-3; j_gene: TRBJ2-7; CDR3aa: CAISEPEGPGLSVQYF; CDR3nt: TGTGCCATCAGTGAGCCTGAGGGCCCGGGTCTTTCGGTGCAGTACTTC
d_gene: NA; abundance: NA; v_gene: TRBV2; j_gene: TRBJ1-5; CDR3aa: CASSPGGARQPQHF; CDR3nt: TGTGCCAGCAGCCCAGGCGGCGCACGGCAGCCCCAGCATTTT
d_gene: NA; abundance: NA; v_gene: TRBV15; j_gene: TRBJ1-1; CDR3aa: CATSRDWGHLNTEAFF; CDR3nt: TGTGCCACCAGCAGAGATTGGGGACACCTGAACACTGAAGCTTTCTTT
d_gene: NA; abundance: NA; v_gene: TRBV25-1; j_gene: TRBJ1-4; CDR3aa: CASGIGGGNEKLFF; CDR3nt: TGTGCCAGCGGAATAGGGGGGGGTAATGAAAAACTGTTTTTT
d_gene: NA; abundance: few; v_gene: TRBV5-1; j_gene: TRBJ1-2; CDR3aa: CASSLNGGQYYGYTF; CDR3nt: TGCGCCAGCAGCTTGAACGGCGGACAGTACTATGGCTACACCTTC
d_gene: NA; abundance: NA; v_gene: TRBV28; j_gene: TRBJ1-5; CDR3aa: CASSRSGGGNQPQHF; CDR3nt: TGTGCCAGCAGCCGATCTGGCGGGGGCAATCAGCCCCAGCATTTT
d_gene: TRBD2; abundance: few; v_gene: TRBV5-1; j_gene: TRBJ2-1; CDR3aa: CASSLALAANNEQFF; CDR3nt: TGCGCCAGCAGCTTGGCTCTAGCGGCCAACAATGAGCAGTTCTTC
d_gene: NA; abundance: NA; v_gene: TRBV27; j_gene: TRBJ1-4; CDR3aa: CASSLYTGEKLFF; CDR3nt: TGTGCCAGCAGTTTATATACGGGAGAAAAACTGTTTTTT
d_gene: NA; abundance: NA; v_gene: TRBV5-4; j_gene: TRBJ1-1; CDR3aa: CASRSAGLSRGTEAFF; CDR3nt: TGTGCCAGCAGATCCGCGGGACTCTCAAGGGGCACTGAAGCTTTCTTT
d_gene: TRBD2; abundance: NA; v_gene: TRBV7-6; j_gene: TRBJ2-3; CDR3aa: CASSLITSGRQDTQYF; CDR3nt: TGTGCCAGCAGCTTAATTACTAGCGGGAGACAAGATACGCAGTATTTT
d_gene: TRBD2; abundance: NA; v_gene: TRBV6-1; j_gene: TRBJ2-1; CDR3aa: CASSALTGLAGDEQFF; CDR3nt: TGTGCCAGCAGTGCCCTGACGGGACTAGCCGGCGATGAGCAGTTCTTC
d_gene: TRBD1; abundance: once; v_gene: TRBV19; j_gene: TRBJ1-1; CDR3aa: CASRPLQGANTEAFF; CDR3nt: TGTGCCAGTAGACCCTTACAGGGGGCGAACACTGAAGCTTTCTTT
d_gene: NA; abundance: NA; v_gene: TRBV2; j_gene: TRBJ2-2; CDR3aa: CASSARARSTGELFF; CDR3nt: TGTGCCAGCAGTGCTAGAGCTCGGAGCACCGGGGAGCTGTTTTTT
d_gene: TRBD1; abundance: NA; v_gene: TRBV4-2; j_gene: TRBJ1-3; CDR3aa: CASSQGAGQDSGNTIYF; CDR3nt: TGTGCCAGCAGCCAAGGGGCGGGACAGGACTCTGGAAACACCATATATTTT
d_gene: NA; abundance: NA; v_gene: TRBV2; j_gene: TRBJ2-5; CDR3aa: CASSELETQYF; CDR3nt: TGTGCCAGCAGTGAACTAGAGACCCAGTACTTC
d_gene: NA; abundance: once; v_gene: TRBV19; j_gene: TRBJ1-2; CDR3aa: CASKRGDSSNFYGYTF; CDR3nt: TGTGCCAGCAAGAGGGGCGACAGTTCAAACTTCTATGGCTACACCTTC
d_gene: NA; abundance: NA; v_gene: TRBV13; j_gene: TRBJ1-1; CDR3aa: CASSPLFNTEAFF; CDR3nt: TGTGCCAGCAGCCCCCTCTTTAACACTGAAGCTTTCTTT
d_gene: NA; abundance: once; v_gene: TRBV6-1; j_gene: TRBJ1-2; CDR3aa: CASSPENYGYTF; CDR3nt: TGTGCCAGCAGTCCAGAGAACTATGGCTACACCTTC
d_gene: NA; abundance: NA; v_gene: TRBV7-9; j_gene: TRBJ2-3; CDR3aa: CASSGGTSGATDTQYF; CDR3nt: TGTGCCAGCAGCGGAGGGACTTCAGGGGCCACAGATACGCAGTATTTT
d_gene: NA; abundance: medium-sized; v_gene: TRBV28; j_gene: TRBJ1-6; CDR3aa: CASSVKPRWPLHF; CDR3nt: TGTGCCAGCAGTGTAAAACCGCGGTGGCCCCTCCACTTT
d_gene: TRBD1; abundance: NA; v_gene: TRBV28; j_gene: TRBJ1-6; CDR3aa: CASRPDRGVTLDSPLHF; CDR3nt: TGTGCCAGCAGACCAGACAGGGGCGTAACATTAGATTCACCCCTCCACTTT
d_gene: NA; abundance: once; v_gene: TRBV9; j_gene: TRBJ2-2; CDR3aa: CASSPKVGANTGELFF; CDR3nt: TGTGCCAGCAGCCCCAAGGTCGGGGCGAACACCGGGGAGCTGTTTTTT
d_gene: NA; abundance: NA; v_gene: TRBV6-4; j_gene: TRBJ2-1; CDR3aa: CASSRSWGYEQFF; CDR3nt: TGTGCCAGCAGTCGGTCCTGGGGCTATGAGCAGTTCTTC
d_gene: TRBD2; abundance: once; v_gene: TRBV5-1; j_gene: TRBJ2-5; CDR3aa: CASSLAGSSGQETQYF; CDR3nt: TGCGCCAGCAGCTTGGCCGGTTCTAGCGGACAAGAGACCCAGTACTTC
d_gene: NA; abundance: NA; v_gene: TRBV7-2; j_gene: TRBJ2-1; CDR3aa: CASRDPTDYNNEQFF; CDR3nt: TGTGCCAGCAGGGATCCGACAGACTATAACAATGAGCAGTTCTTC
d_gene: NA; abundance: NA; v_gene: TRBV2; j_gene: TRBJ2-3; CDR3aa: CASSLAAVDSQYF; CDR3nt: TGTGCCAGCTCCCTGGCTGCTGTTGATTCGCAGTATTTT
d_gene: NA; abundance: NA; v_gene: TRBV5-4; j_gene: TRBJ2-1; CDR3aa: CASSFDYNEQFF; CDR3nt: TGTGCCAGCAGCTTCGACTACAATGAGCAGTTCTTC
d_gene: TRBD1; abundance: NA; v_gene: TRBV18; j_gene: TRBJ1-2; CDR3aa: CASSPDRAGGYTF; CDR3nt: TGTGCCAGCTCACCAGACAGGGCTGGAGGCTACACCTTC
d_gene: TRBD1; abundance: few; v_gene: TRBV7-9; j_gene: TRBJ1-6; CDR3aa: CASSASGGGTGVSPLHF; CDR3nt: TGTGCCAGCAGCGCGTCGGGGGGCGGGACAGGGGTTTCACCCCTCCACTTT
d_gene: NA; abundance: few; v_gene: TRBV28; j_gene: TRBJ1-5; CDR3aa: CASSKNQPQHF; CDR3nt: TGTGCCAGCAGTAAGAATCAGCCCCAGCATTTT
d_gene: TRBD1; abundance: NA; v_gene: TRBV5-1; j_gene: TRBJ2-2; CDR3aa: CASSLGTARDGELFF; CDR3nt: TGCGCCAGCAGCTTAGGGACAGCCAGGGACGGGGAGCTGTTTTTT
d_gene: NA; abundance: NA; v_gene: TRBV11-3; j_gene: TRBJ2-7; CDR3aa: CASSLAPGTSSYEQYF; CDR3nt: TGTGCCAGCAGCTTAGCTCCCGGGACAAGCTCCTACGAGCAGTACTTC
d_gene: NA; abundance: NA; v_gene: TRBV4-1; j_gene: TRBJ1-2; CDR3aa: CASSQDIGADYGYTF; CDR3nt: TGCGCCAGCAGCCAGGACATTGGGGCTGATTATGGCTACACCTTC
d_gene: NA; abundance: NA; v_gene: TRBV7-9; j_gene: TRBJ2-7; CDR3aa: CASSLVPKNGARLYEQYF; CDR3nt: TGTGCCAGCAGCTTAGTCCCAAAGAACGGGGCAAGACTCTACGAGCAGTACTTC
d_gene: TRBD2; abundance: NA; v_gene: TRBV7-2; j_gene: TRBJ2-3; CDR3aa: CASSSGLAGGGDTQYF; CDR3nt: TGTGCCAGCAGCTCCGGACTAGCGGGAGGGGGAGATACGCAGTATTTT
d_gene: NA; abundance: NA; v_gene: TRBV5-1; j_gene: TRBJ1-2; CDR3aa: CASSLGGGGADGYTF; CDR3nt: TGCGCCAGCAGCTTGGGCGGCGGGGGGGCGGATGGCTACACCTTC
d_gene: NA; abundance: once; v_gene: TRBV29-1; j_gene: TRBJ1-6; CDR3aa: CSVMVAEGSPLHF; CDR3nt: TGCAGCGTGATGGTCGCAGAGGGTTCACCCCTCCACTTT
d_gene: NA; abundance: NA; v_gene: TRBV18; j_gene: TRBJ2-3; CDR3aa: CASSLSTDTQYF; CDR3nt: TGTGCCAGCTCACTTAGCACCGATACGCAGTATTTT
d_gene: NA; abundance: NA; v_gene: TRBV5-1; j_gene: TRBJ1-1; CDR3aa: CASSLIAGADTEAFF; CDR3nt: TGCGCCAGCAGCTTGATAGCGGGGGCGGACACTGAAGCTTTCTTT
d_gene: TRBD2; abundance: NA; v_gene: TRBV15; j_gene: TRBJ2-5; CDR3aa: CATSRKTSGKGETQYF; CDR3nt: TGTGCCACCAGCAGAAAGACTAGCGGGAAGGGAGAGACCCAGTACTTC
d_gene: NA; abundance: NA; v_gene: TRBV20-1; j_gene: TRBJ2-1; CDR3aa: CSARAYLAEIF; CDR3nt: TGCAGTGCTAGAGCGTACTTAGCAGAGATCTTC
d_gene: TRBD1; abundance: NA; v_gene: TRBV7-9; j_gene: TRBJ1-4; CDR3aa: CASIGRDSLNEKLFF; CDR3nt: TGTGCCAGCATAGGGAGGGACAGCTTGAATGAAAAACTGTTTTTT
d_gene: NA; abundance: few; v_gene: TRBV5-1; j_gene: TRBJ2-1; CDR3aa: CASSYPSDSYNEQFF; CDR3nt: TGCGCCAGCAGCTACCCCTCGGACTCCTACAATGAGCAGTTCTTC
d_gene: TRBD2; abundance: once; v_gene: TRBV28; j_gene: TRBJ2-7; CDR3aa: CASSLQTSGRDEQYF; CDR3nt: TGTGCCAGCAGTTTACAGACTAGCGGGAGAGACGAGCAGTACTTC
d_gene: TRBD2; abundance: NA; v_gene: TRBV7-6; j_gene: TRBJ2-7; CDR3aa: CASRGLAVNEQYF; CDR3nt: TGTGCCAGCAGAGGCCTAGCGGTAAACGAGCAGTACTTC
d_gene: NA; abundance: NA; v_gene: TRBV11-2; j_gene: TRBJ1-1; CDR3aa: CASSPSRRRSPTEAFF; CDR3nt: TGTGCCAGCAGCCCTTCCCGGAGGAGGTCTCCCACTGAAGCTTTCTTT
d_gene: TRBD1; abundance: once; v_gene: TRBV28; j_gene: TRBJ2-7; CDR3aa: CASSPRQGAREQYF; CDR3nt: TGTGCCAGCAGTCCGAGACAGGGGGCGCGGGAGCAGTACTTC
d_gene: NA; abundance: NA; v_gene: TRBV5-4; j_gene: TRBJ1-2; CDR3aa: CASSLGTAYGYTF; CDR3nt: TGTGCCAGCAGCTTGGGGACAGCCTATGGCTACACCTTC
d_gene: NA; abundance: NA; v_gene: TRBV29-1; j_gene: TRBJ2-2; CDR3aa: CSVGFVNTGELFF; CDR3nt: TGCAGCGTTGGGTTCGTGAACACCGGGGAGCTGTTTTTT
d_gene: NA; abundance: once; v_gene: TRBV7-8; j_gene: TRBJ2-4; CDR3aa: CASSQSGAKNIQYF; CDR3nt: TGTGCCAGCAGCCAGAGCGGGGCCAAAAACATTCAGTACTTC
d_gene: NA; abundance: NA; v_gene: TRBV19; j_gene: TRBJ1-5; CDR3aa: CASSRPSGANQPQHF; CDR3nt: TGTGCCAGTAGTAGACCGTCAGGGGCGAATCAGCCCCAGCATTTT
d_gene: NA; abundance: NA; v_gene: TRBV29-1; j_gene: TRBJ2-5; CDR3aa: CSVGGVVREETQYF; CDR3nt: TGCAGCGTTGGAGGGGTTGTGCGGGAAGAGACCCAGTACTTC
d_gene: NA; abundance: NA; v_gene: TRBV7-9; j_gene: TRBJ1-6; CDR3aa: CASSLGANSPLHF; CDR3nt: TGTGCCAGCAGCCTTGGGGCAAATTCACCCCTCCACTTT